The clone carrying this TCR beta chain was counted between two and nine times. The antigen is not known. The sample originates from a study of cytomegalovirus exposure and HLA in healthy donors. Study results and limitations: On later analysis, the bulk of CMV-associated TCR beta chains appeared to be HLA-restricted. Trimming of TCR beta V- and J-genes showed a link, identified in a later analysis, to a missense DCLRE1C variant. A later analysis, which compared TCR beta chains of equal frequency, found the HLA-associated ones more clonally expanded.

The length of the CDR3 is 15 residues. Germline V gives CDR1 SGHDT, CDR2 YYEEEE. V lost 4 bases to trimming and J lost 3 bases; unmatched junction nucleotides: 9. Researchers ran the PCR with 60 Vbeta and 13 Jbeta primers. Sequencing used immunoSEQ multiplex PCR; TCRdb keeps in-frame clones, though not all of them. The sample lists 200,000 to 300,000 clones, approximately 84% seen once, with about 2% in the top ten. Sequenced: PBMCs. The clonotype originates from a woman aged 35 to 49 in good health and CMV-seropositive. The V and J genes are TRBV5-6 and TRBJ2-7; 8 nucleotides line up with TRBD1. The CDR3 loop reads CASSPVLGQGYEQYF. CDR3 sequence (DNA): TGTGCCAGCAGCCCGGTTTTAGGACAGGGCTACGAGCAGTACTTC.